A selection of T cell receptor beta chains follows, all from one sample in a study of shared clonotypes between healthy human individuals. Profiled with immunoSEQ multiplex PCR; TCRdb holds only in-frame clones, not every one. The sample lists some 2,000,000 clones, 95% occurring once. Sequencing used naive CD4+ T cells sorted from blood. The receptors were gathered from a man aged 18 to 35 in good health. The CDR3 runs from the conserved cysteine through the conserved F or W. Each record gives: J gene, D gene, V gene, clone size, CDR3 DNA, CDR3 protein. D genes are given only for firm matches. Size tells how often a clone was seen (once, few, many) or the class of an expanded clone, and some rows leave it out.

J: TRBJ2-3; D: TRBD2; V: TRBV10-1; size: -; DNA: TGCGCCAGCAGTGAGTCGTACGATTGGTCAGCTAGCGGGGTTTCCACAGATACGCAGTATTTT; CDR3: CASSESYDWSASGVSTDTQYF
J: TRBJ2-3; D: -; V: TRBV28; size: -; DNA: TGTGCCAGCAGTTTGGCCCTCTGGGGGCAGGGGGGAAAAGATACGCAGTATTTT; CDR3: CASSLALWGQGGKDTQYF
J: TRBJ1-2; D: -; V: TRBV5-4; size: -; DNA: TGTGCCAGCAGCTTATCGCGGAATCTGGGCTACACCTTC; CDR3: CASSLSRNLGYTF
J: TRBJ1-6; D: -; V: TRBV5-1; size: -; DNA: TGCGCCAGCAGCGTGGCCTCCTATAATTCACCCCTCCACTTT; CDR3: CASSVASYNSPLHF
J: TRBJ2-1; D: TRBD2; V: TRBV6-5; size: -; DNA: TGTGCCAGCAGTTCGGGGACTAGCGGAGCCCATGAGCAGTTCTTC; CDR3: CASSSGTSGAHEQFF
J: TRBJ1-6; D: -; V: TRBV25-1; size: once; DNA: TGTGCCAGCAGTGAATCGTCGCAGGGAGGTAATTCACCCCTCCACTTT; CDR3: CASSESSQGGNSPLHF
J: TRBJ1-6; D: TRBD1; V: TRBV28; size: few; DNA: TGTGCCAGCAGTCCCGGGACAGCCAATTCACCCCTCCACTTT; CDR3: CASSPGTANSPLHF
J: TRBJ1-3; D: -; V: TRBV6-1; size: -; DNA: TGTGCCAGCCGCCCACGCGGACACGGAAACACCATATATTTT; CDR3: CASRPRGHGNTIYF
J: TRBJ2-5; D: -; V: TRBV18; size: -; DNA: TGTGCCAGCTCACCGTATCCGGAGAGGGTGCAAGAGACCCAGTACTTC; CDR3: CASSPYPERVQETQYF
J: TRBJ1-5; D: TRBD1; V: TRBV5-5; size: few; DNA: TGTGCCAGCAGCTGGGACAGAGGAAATCAGCCCCAGCATTTT; CDR3: CASSWDRGNQPQHF
J: TRBJ2-7; D: -; V: TRBV10-3; size: -; DNA: TGTGCCATCAGTACGGCGGGGACCTCCTACGAGCAGTACTTC; CDR3: CAISTAGTSYEQYF
J: TRBJ2-5; D: -; V: TRBV5-1; size: -; DNA: TGCGCCAGCAGCCCAGGTTACGACAACCAGGAGACCCAGTACTTC; CDR3: CASSPGYDNQETQYF
J: TRBJ1-1; D: -; V: TRBV27; size: -; DNA: TGTGCCAGCAGTTCACTCTTTATGAACACTGAAGCTTTCTTT; CDR3: CASSSLFMNTEAFF
J: TRBJ2-5; D: -; V: TRBV28; size: -; DNA: TGTGCCATATCGATAGCCGCCGAGACCCAGTACTTC; CDR3: CAISIAAETQYF
J: TRBJ1-5; D: TRBD1; V: TRBV11-2; size: -; DNA: TGTGCCAGCAGCTTAGTTAGTTTGACAGGGGGCGGTCAGCCCCAGCATTTT; CDR3: CASSLVSLTGGGQPQHF
J: TRBJ2-1; D: -; V: TRBV7-9; size: -; DNA: TGTGCCAGCAGCTTAGTAGCCCTTAGGGATGAGCAGTTCTTC; CDR3: CASSLVALRDEQFF
J: TRBJ2-7; D: TRBD1; V: TRBV2; size: -; DNA: TGTGCCACCCAGACAACAGGGGGGCCCTACGAGCAGTACTTC; CDR3: CATQTTGGPYEQYF
J: TRBJ2-7; D: -; V: TRBV28; size: -; DNA: TGTGCCAGCAGTTTCGTCATTCAGGGGAACGAGCAGTACTTC; CDR3: CASSFVIQGNEQYF
J: TRBJ2-3; D: -; V: TRBV9; size: -; DNA: TGTGCCAGCAGCCCAGTAGACCTTAGGGATACGCAGTATTTT; CDR3: CASSPVDLRDTQYF
J: TRBJ2-7; D: -; V: TRBV10-3; size: once; DNA: TGTGCCATCAGGGGACTGGCAAACGAGCAGTACTTC; CDR3: CAIRGLANEQYF
J: TRBJ2-5; D: TRBD1; V: TRBV30; size: -; DNA: TGTGCCTGGTTGGACAGGGGCACCCAAGAGACCCAGTACTTC; CDR3: CAWLDRGTQETQYF
J: TRBJ2-2; D: TRBD2; V: TRBV6-1; size: -; DNA: TGTGCCAGCAGCGAAGGGACTAGCGGGAGCTCGAACACCGGGGAGCTGTTTTTT; CDR3: CASSEGTSGSSNTGELFF
J: TRBJ1-1; D: -; V: TRBV10-3; size: -; DNA: TGTGCCATCAGGGGAGGGATGGCGAACACTGAAGCTTTCTTT; CDR3: CAIRGGMANTEAFF
J: TRBJ1-1; D: -; V: TRBV4-1; size: once; DNA: TGCGCCAGCAGCCGAACAGGGAGGGATAGCACTGAAGCTTTCTTT; CDR3: CASSRTGRDSTEAFF
J: TRBJ2-2; D: -; V: TRBV5-8; size: -; DNA: TGTGCCAGCAGCGCCCGGGACACCGGGGAGCTGTTTTTT; CDR3: CASSARDTGELFF
J: TRBJ1-5; D: -; V: TRBV19; size: -; DNA: TGTGCCAGTAGTAATGCCGGGACCTTAGCCCAGCATTTT; CDR3: CASSNAGTLAQHF
J: TRBJ2-7; D: -; V: TRBV5-6; size: -; DNA: TGTGCCAGCAGCGGGGACAACACCTACGAGCAGTACTTC; CDR3: CASSGDNTYEQYF
J: TRBJ2-3; D: -; V: TRBV5-4; size: -; DNA: TGTGCCAGCAGCTTGGGGATGGATACGCAGTATTTT; CDR3: CASSLGMDTQYF
J: TRBJ2-5; D: -; V: TRBV7-2; size: -; DNA: TGTGCCAGCAGCTTAGGTAGGGGCTCGGAGACCCAGTACTTC; CDR3: CASSLGRGSETQYF
J: TRBJ2-5; D: TRBD2; V: TRBV9; size: -; DNA: TGTGCCAGCAGCGGGACCGGCGGGGGACAGACCCAGTACTTC; CDR3: CASSGTGGGQTQYF